This T cell receptor beta chain was sequenced in a study of early T cells in non-severe SARS-CoV-2 infection. Study in general: Sequenced bulk RNA came from whole blood that was unsorted, and chains were unpaired.

This clonotype was picked up a small number of times. Antigen unknown. Each cDNA molecule carried a unique molecular identifier. TCRdb passed the 5' RACE reads through MiXCR, listing each CDR3 protein once. The profile covers approximately 120,000 distinct CDR3 sequences, with about 15% appearing a single time and 21% taken by the ten largest. Trimming took 4 bases from V and 5 from J, leaving 5 bases between them. CDR3 length equals 11 residues. Germline values: CDR1 SNHLY, CDR2 FYNNEI. Study-wide results and limits: Private and CD4 specificities were missed by VDJdb matching, skewed to anti-spike CD8.

The TCR comes from an adult who was a healthcare worker with PCR-confirmed SARS-CoV-2 infection or an uninfected control (not recorded which). The specimen sequenced was whole blood. The rearrangement uses TRBV2 and TRBJ1-2; D not resolved. CDR3 in amino acids: CASSAGYGYTF. The CDR3 coding sequence is TGTGCCAGCAGTGCTGGTTATGGCTACACCTTC.